Listed here are 21 T cell receptor beta chains from one sample, sequenced in a study of T cell responses to AZD1222 COVID-19 vaccine. Assay used: immunoSEQ multiplex PCR; TCRdb lists only in-frame clones, some missing. Counted here are nearly 200,000 clones, roughly 92% occurring once; the ten biggest clones make up around 1%. The sequences come from peripheral blood, collected 28 days after the second AZD1222 dose. The receptors come from an adult who received the AZD1222 COVID-19 vaccine.

The V gene is TRBV30, the J gene TRBJ1-2, with D perhaps matching TRBD1 (6 bases). The CDR3 loop spans 12 amino acids. V was pared by 5 bases and J by 8 bases, with 15 bases between. Per germline, CDR1 GTSNPN and CDR2 SVGIG (reference sequence). This CDR3 reads CAWGVGGAGYTF. The DNA for the CDR3 is TGTGCCTGGGGCGTGGGGGGGGCAGGCTACACCTTC.

The DNA of the CDR3 is TGTGCCAGCAGCTTAGTCGCCGGCTTAAATGAAAAACTGTTTTTT. It translates to CASSLVAGLNEKLFF. The chain couples TRBV7-6 to TRBJ1-4; no firm D call. Germline V gene sequence: CDR1 SGHVS, CDR2 FNYEAQ. Trimming removed 1 base at V and 5 bases at J, with 11 bases between. The CDR3 is 15 residues long.

The gene calls are TRBV6-6 and TRBJ2-3; 9 nucleotides line up with TRBD2. V lost 6 bases and J lost 6; bases outside the gene matches: 7. Per germline, CDR1 MNHNY and CDR2 SVGAGI (reference sequence). The CDR3 totals 14 residues. CDR3 nucleotide sequence: TGTGCCAGCAGAGCGGGGGGCCGGGGGGATACGCAGTATTTT. The encoded protein is CASRAGGRGDTQYF.

The chain employs TRBV6-5 and TRBJ1-1; D gene ambiguous. The CDR3 is made up of 13 amino acids. From germline, CDR1 is MNHEY and CDR2 SVGAGI. V lost 2 bases to trimming and J lost 5 bases, with 9 bases between them. CDR3 residues: CASSYQQGTEAFF. Written as DNA, the CDR3 is TGTGCCAGCAGTTACCAACAAGGGACTGAAGCTTTCTTT.

This chain connects TRBV6-5 to TRBJ2-7; D is undetermined. Trimming left V 6 bases short and J 7 bases short, with 10 bases between. The CDR3 extends over 11 amino acids. Germline V lookup: CDR1 MNHEY, CDR2 SVGAGI. CDR3 residues: CASRSLREQYF. The CDR3 region has the DNA TGTGCCAGCAGGAGCCTGAGGGAGCAGTACTTC.

The chain is built from TRBV5-4 and TRBJ1-2, with 9 bases matching TRBD1. The CDR3 contains 14 residues. Germline V gene sequence: CDR1 SGHNT, CDR2 YYREEE (reference sequence). V gave up 4 bases and J gave up 13 bases; unmatched junction bases: 14. The CDR3 DNA reads as TGTGCCAGCAGCACGACCGGGACAGGGATTCCCACCACCTTC. Protein sequence: CASSTTGTGIPTTF.

The rearrangement uses TRBV2 and TRBJ1-4, with D possibly TRBD1 on 5 matching bases. The CDR3 length is 14 residues. V lost 4 bases and J lost 5, with 11 bases in between. Germline V gives CDR1 SNHLY, CDR2 FYNNEI. The CDR3 protein is CASSGPGGNEKLFF. The CDR3 nucleotides read TGTGCCAGCAGTGGGCCTGGGGGAAATGAAAAACTGTTTTTT.

The chain recombines TRBV12-3 or TRBV12-4 with TRBJ2-3, with TRBD1 identical over 7 bases. This CDR3 contains 13 residues. This chain's CDR3 is CADRAGGGDTQYF. DNA for the CDR3: TGTGCAGATCGGGCAGGGGGTGGAGATACGCAGTATTTT.

The chain recombines TRBV19 with TRBJ2-2, with 8 bases aligning to TRBD1. The CDR3 is made up of 14 amino acids. Germline trimming cut 6 bases from V and 5 bases from J; bases unmatched to any gene: 5. The germline V gene has CDR1 LNHDA and CDR2 SQIVND (reference sequence). The CDR3: CASRRTGRTGELFF. The CDR3 DNA reads as TGTGCCAGTAGACGGACAGGGCGTACCGGGGAGCTGTTTTTT.

The CDR3 DNA follows: TGTGCCAGCTCACCACCGGGGTCTGCGAGCACTGAAGCTTTCTTT. Translating it yields CASSPPGSASTEAFF. The genes are TRBV18 and TRBJ1-1, with D hard to call. The CDR3 is made up of 15 amino acids. V lost 0 bases to trimming and J lost 4 bases, with 12 bases between them. The germline CDR1 and CDR2 sequences are KGHSH and LQKENI.

This chain connects TRBV6-5 to TRBJ1-5; the D is unclear. V lost 8 bases to trimming and J lost 2 bases, with 13 bases between them. Germline lookup yields CDR1 MNHEY and CDR2 SVGAGI. There are 14 residues in the CDR3. The CDR3 protein is CASRTSVGNQPQHF. The CDR3 nucleotides read TGTGCCAGCCGGACGTCGGTGGGCAATCAGCCCCAGCATTTT.

The rearrangement uses TRBV9 and TRBJ2-6; D might be TRBD1 (5 bases). Germline loops: CDR1 SGDLS, CDR2 YYNGEE. The V end lost 6 bases, the J end lost 1 base, and 14 bases lay between the germline ends. The CDR3 runs 16 residues. The CDR3 protein is CASMWGAQSGANVLTF. The CDR3 DNA sequence: TGTGCCAGCATGTGGGGCGCGCAGTCTGGGGCCAACGTCCTGACTTTC.

The chain employs TRBV19 and TRBJ2-2; weak D call: TRBD2 (5 bases). The CDR3 is made up of 13 amino acids. Between the trimmed V and J ends, which lost 5 bases and 2 bases, there was a span of 6 bases. Germline V gene data show CDR1 as LNHDA and CDR2 as SQIVND (reference sequence). In nucleotides, the CDR3 is TGTGCCAGTAGTGACTATAACACCGGGGAGCTGTTTTTT. This gives the protein CASSDYNTGELFF.

The chain carries TRBV18 and TRBJ2-1, with D tentatively TRBD1 or TRBD2 (5 bases each). CDR3 length: 16 amino acids. CDR1 is KGHSH and CDR2 is LQKENI in the germline V gene. V shed 2 bases and J shed 2 bases, with 13 bases lying between them. The CDR3 bases are TGTGCCAGCTCACCATCCGGGACGGCGCCCTACAATGAGCAGTTCTTC. It yields the protein CASSPSGTAPYNEQFF.

The chain links TRBV30 to TRBJ1-1; 9 positions agree with TRBD1. The CDR3 runs to 13 residues. Germline V gives CDR1 GTSNPN, CDR2 SVGIG (reference sequence). After removal of 1 base from V and 11 bases from J, the junction contained 8 bases not matched to a gene. CDR3: CAWSGNRGRSAFF. As DNA, the CDR3 is TGTGCCTGGAGTGGGAACAGGGGGCGATCGGCTTTCTTT.

The chain combines TRBV3-1 (or the pseudogene TRBV3-2) with TRBJ1-3; 7 bases fit TRBD1. Germline V gene lookup returns CDR1 LGHDT and CDR2 YNNKEL (reference sequence). The CDR3 runs 18 residues. V dropped 2 bases and J dropped 0; count of bases not matched to a gene: 10. The CDR3, as DNA: TGTGCCAGCAGCCAAACGGGACAGAGAGCCTCCTCTGGAAACACCATATATTTT. Encoded protein: CASSQTGQRASSGNTIYF.

This rearrangement joins TRBV6-1 to TRBJ1-1; a possible D gene is TRBD1 (6 bases). CDR1 is MNHNS and CDR2 is SASEGT in the germline V gene. The CDR3 is made up of 16 amino acids. V was shortened by 2 bases and J by 5 bases, with 18 bases between the two germline ends. The CDR3 DNA reads TGTGCCAGCAGTGAACTGTTTGGGGGGCGGTTGACTGAAGCTTTCTTT. Its translation: CASSELFGGRLTEAFF.

The rearrangement joins TRBV19 to TRBJ1-3, with D unresolved. This CDR3 has 15 amino acids. V shed 1 base and J shed 0 bases, with 7 bases lying between them. The germline CDR1 and CDR2 sequences are LNHDA and SQIVND (reference sequence). Here the CDR3 reads CASSIAGLSGNTIYF. The DNA for the CDR3 is TGTGCCAGTAGTATAGCTGGCCTCTCTGGAAACACCATATATTTT. The full variable domain, rest sourced from reference TRBV19 and TRBJ1-3, is DGGITQSPKYLFRKEGQNVTLSCEQNLNHDAMYWYRQDPGQGLRLIYYSQIVNDFQKGDIAEGYSVSREKKESFPLTVTSAQKNPTAFYLCASSIAGLSGNTIYFGEGSWLTVV.

The genes are TRBV19 and TRBJ2-1, with a possible D match to TRBD2 (7 bases). The CDR3 runs 21 residues. V was shortened by 3 bases and J by 6 bases, with 33 bases between the two germline ends. Germline loops: CDR1 LNHDA, CDR2 SQIVND (reference sequence). CDR3 nucleotide sequence: TGTGCCAGTAGTATGTATGGATGGGACATTAATTCGGCGGGGGCACGCAATGAGCAGTTCTTC. Protein product: CASSMYGWDINSAGARNEQFF. Looking up the rest from reference TRBV19 and TRBJ2-1 gives the full variable domain: DGGITQSPKYLFRKEGQNVTLSCEQNLNHDAMYWYRQDPGQGLRLIYYSQIVNDFQKGDIAEGYSVSREKKESFPLTVTSAQKNPTAFYLCASSMYGWDINSAGARNEQFFGPGTRLTVL.

The chain links TRBV7-2 to TRBJ2-1, with D perhaps matching TRBD1 (6 bases). Trimming stripped 2 bases from V and 5 bases from J, with 16 bases between. The germline gives CDR1 SGHTA, CDR2 FQGNSA. The CDR3 covers 16 residues. The CDR3 DNA sequence: TGTGCCAGCAGCTTACTCTCGGGACATTCGAACAATGAGCAGTTCTTC. Protein sequence: CASSLLSGHSNNEQFF.

Turning to this clone: Other DNA sequences of this sample code for an identical CDR3. This chain joins TRBV7-2 and TRBJ1-5, with a weak D call TRBD1 (5 bases). CDR3 length: 15 residues. V was cut by 5 bases and J by 1 base, with 12 bases left in between. Germline V lookup: CDR1 SGHTA, CDR2 FQGNSA. CDR3 sequence: CASSPLRGSNQPQHF. The CDR3 DNA follows: TGTGCCAGCAGCCCCTTGCGGGGGAGCAATCAGCCCCAGCATTTT.